The following is a T cell receptor beta chain sequence with its context. This clone's antigen is unknown. No base qualities exist here, and no much larger clone lies one base off it. The data derive from a study of CD8 T cells in Susac syndrome (dated by TCRdb to between 2018 and 2020). Notes on the research overall: Among the sequenced Susac syndrome patients, six had clinically active disease and eight were in clinical remission. At blood withdrawal, Susac syndrome patients were therapy-naive, treated with corticosteroids (with IVIg additionally given to some), or treated with IVIg alone. Whether CD8+ T cell activation and differentiation in Susac syndrome was antigen driven was tested using repertoire sequencing. CD8+ T cell repertoire clonality was compared between 11 to 12 healthy donors, approximately 14 Susac syndrome patients and approximately 15 multiple sclerosis patients.

Peripheral blood CD8+ and CD4+ T cells from healthy donors, Susac syndrome patients and multiple sclerosis patients were profiled by high-throughput TCR beta sequencing. The Susac syndrome patients fulfilled recently defined diagnostic criteria for either definite or probable disease. CD8+ TEMRA cells were enriched by FACS, while bulk CD8+ and CD4+ T cells were purified by magnetic negative isolation. Blood was collected in EDTA tubes and processed within 24 hours, with PBMCs isolated through density gradient centrifugation. PBMCs destined for TCR sequencing were cryopreserved in liquid nitrogen and later thawed in a 37 °C water bath. The sorted or isolated CD4+, CD8+ and CD8+ TEMRA cells reached a purity of at least 90%. RNA was extracted using the RNeasy kit, and about 0.5 to 1 ug of the RNA was reverse transcribed with random hexamers. The immunoSEQ multiplex PCR assay, which covers 54 Vbeta and 13 Jbeta segments, was used to amplify TCR beta CDR3 regions. PCR amplification bias was corrected by using a synthetic template baseline for primer optimization and computational correction. Regarding the original processing steps: Reads were annotated to V, D and J genes per IMGT and analyzed with immunoSEQ Analyzer, keeping only productive sequences. To calculate clonality, Shannon entropy was normalized by log2 of the number of productive unique sequences and then subtracted from one. Public and private clones were assessed among the 100 most prevalent clones of each patient and control. Clones were defined as Susac-specific if absent from the healthy and MS cohorts, from some 1,000 published viral clones and from other ImmuneACCESS disease sequences. TCRdb trimmed public reads at Q25 via fastp, called clones via MiXCR and kept in-frame beta chains. Rows are combined by CDR3 protein, so each entry shows the most common genes and DNA. TCRdb's processing, not the study's, gives the V and J calls here. This sample is represented by some 97,000 distinct CDR3 sequences; around 96% of them were singletons. Jointly, the top ten make up 0.3% to 0.35% of the sample.

Results and caveats for the whole study, not just this receptor: Around 15 Susac-specific public clones were identified in the total CD8+ repertoire, and five Susac-specific public clones were identified in the CD8+ TEMRA repertoire. CD8+ repertoires in Susac syndrome showed clonal expansion, which was highest in CD8+ TEMRA cells and was greater in clinically active patients than in remitting patients. The number of individuals in the TCR sequencing and HLA analysis was recognized as being relatively small.

The sequenced sample was CD8+ T cells from PBMCs. The receptor comes from a human donor with Susac syndrome.

The nucleotides are TGTGCCAGCAGCAGAGCCAAAGAGCCCGGGAATGAGCAGTTCTTC. Translated, this gives CASSRAKEPGNEQFF. The V and J genes are TRBV7-4 and TRBJ2-1; no D gene is confidently identified. The CDR3 has 15 amino acids, counting the end cysteine and phenylalanine. Of the read, only the CDR3 DNA is kept; its 45 bases are in frame from base 1. V and J are truncated by 5 bases and 7 bases respectively, leaving an intervening sequence of 18 bases. CDR1 SGHVT and CDR2 SQSDAQ were looked up in the germline V gene.